The following is a T cell receptor (beta chain) sequence with its context. This clonotype came up many times. No cognate antigen has been identified for it. Base-call qualities are not available, and no considerably larger clone is one nucleotide away. For repertoire sequencing, the TCR beta CDR3 regions were amplified from RNA transcripts. A first-round RT-PCR used HTBI primers with the Qiagen OneStep RT-PCR kit, followed by a second-round multiplex PCR, size selection and purification. Sequencing of the libraries was carried out on an Illumina HiSeq2000 in paired-end mode with 100 bp reads. Per the source publication's procedure: SOAPnuke was used for read processing, and reads with adapters, uncalled bases, a mean Phred below 15, or no exact constant-primer or identifier match were discarded. High-quality paired reads were merged with COPE v1.2.5. Each unique nucleotide sequence was treated as a clonotype, and MiTCR v1.1 was used to align the clonotypes to the IMGT TRB V, D and J references. The analysis was limited to V-J combinations with a frequency above 0.0001, which together covered around 99% of the repertoires. For each V-J combination, a TCR clonal expansion and chaos score was defined as F50 clonal expansion divided by the chaos observed in the TCRdist matrix. Welch's t-statistics and random forest were used to reduce the features to 10 to 15 V-J combinations, which were then used as input to a naive Bayes classifier. The Morisita-Horn index was used to measure how similar the thyroid and blood repertoires were. TCRdb handled the public reads itself, with Q25 trimming in fastp and clone calling in MiXCR, and kept productive beta chains. Rows matching on CDR3 protein sequence are summarized as one entry with the most common DNA and genes. Clone size and V and J calls follow TCRdb, not the original study. The sample records a few hundred thousand distinct CDR3 sequences, about a sixth of which are singletons. In total, the top ten clones hold approximately 2.4% of the sample.

This entry belongs to a study of Graves' ophthalmopathy and Graves' hyperthyroidism listed by TCRdb under 2018. Regarding the complete study: Peripheral blood was collected at initial diagnosis, before any treatment. The study used signatures of the TCR beta repertoire to tell Graves' ophthalmopathy apart from Graves' hyperthyroidism and to predict which patients would progress to ophthalmopathy. To explore V-J signatures that distinguish ophthalmopathy from hyperthyroidism, a discovery set of 100 patients was enrolled, made up of 40 to 45 with ophthalmopathy and 57 with stable hyperthyroidism. In total, 135 blood samples were TCR-sequenced: 43 ophthalmopathy, some 75 hyperthyroidism and 17 hyperthyroidism-to-ophthalmopathy patients. In over 5 hyperthyroidism patients, the T-cell repertoire of thyroid tissue was compared with the T-cell repertoire of blood. Following sample collection, hyperthyroidism patients were given methimazole at a starting dose of 30 mg daily, and ophthalmopathy patients were given high-dose intravenous methylprednisolone. For independent validation, a separate cohort was made up of some 18 hyperthyroidism patients plus 17 patients who later progressed from hyperthyroidism to ophthalmopathy.

From the cysteine up to the phenylalanine, the CDR3 has a length of 18 residues. The DNA shown is the 54-base CDR3, in frame from base 1. V is clipped by 4 bases and J by 4 bases, and the sequence between their germline boundaries is 22 bases long. The full study reports these points: In validation, the model predicted ophthalmopathy progression with more than 70% sensitivity and around 72% specificity; roughly 12 predicted patients were CT-confirmed with GO in a median of around 6.5 months. No statistical method was used to predetermine the sample size, and group allocation was not hidden from the investigators. Most of the expanded thyroid clonotypes with a frequency above 0.001 were also detected in blood, and it was suggested that the thyroid immune response may be reflected by blood repertoires. The 13-signature model separated ophthalmopathy from stable hyperthyroidism with around 90% sensitivity and approximately 83% specificity in cross-validation, and 80%/75% in the test set.

Hyperthyroidism was considered stable if no progression to ophthalmopathy occurred within 18 months of follow-up. Hyperthyroidism patients were newly diagnosed, were aged 18 to 65 years, and had a disease duration under 2 months. Patients with other autoimmune diseases, uncontrolled infections, pregnancy or lactation were excluded. Diagnosis was based on clinical symptoms, serum thyroxine, TRAb, thyroid ultrasound and orbital computed tomography. Using Ficoll-Paque density gradient centrifugation, PBMCs were isolated from about 9.4 ml of fresh peripheral blood. Trizol reagent was used to extract the total RNA, and its quality was then checked on an Agilent 2100 Bioanalyzer.

This receptor was identified in an adult woman with stable Graves' hyperthyroidism. The chain employs TRBV12-3 or TRBV12-4 and TRBJ2-2; the best D guess is TRBD2, with 6 bases matching. Sequencing was performed on peripheral blood. The CDR3 reads CASSSGLSGRAPTGELFF. The sequenced DNA: TGTGCCAGCAGTTCGGGCCTTAGCGGAAGAGCCCCCACCGGGGAGCTGTTTTTT.